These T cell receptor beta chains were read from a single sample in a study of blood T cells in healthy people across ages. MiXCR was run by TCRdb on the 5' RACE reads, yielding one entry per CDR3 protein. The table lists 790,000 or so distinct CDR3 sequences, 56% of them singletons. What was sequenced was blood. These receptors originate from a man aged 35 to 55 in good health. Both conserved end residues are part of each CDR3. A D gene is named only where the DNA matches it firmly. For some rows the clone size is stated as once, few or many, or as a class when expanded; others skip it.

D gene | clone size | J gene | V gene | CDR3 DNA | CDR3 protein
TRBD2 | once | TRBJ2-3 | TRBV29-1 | TGCAGCGTTGAAATTACGGGAGGGCTAGATACGCAGTATTTT | CSVEITGGLDTQYF
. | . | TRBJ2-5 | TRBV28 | TGTGCCAGCAGTTTACGTAGCAGGGAGACCCAGTACTTC | CASSLRSRETQYF
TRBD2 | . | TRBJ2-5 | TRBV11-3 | TGTGCCAGCAGGGGACTAGCGGAAGAGACCCAGTACTTC | CASRGLAEETQYF
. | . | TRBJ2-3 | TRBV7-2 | TGTGCCAGCAGCTCCGACCGGCTAGGAACCACAGATACGCAGTATTTT | CASSSDRLGTTDTQYF
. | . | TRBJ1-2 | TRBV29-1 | TGCAGCGTTGAAGACCCACCGATGGGATCTAACTATGGCTACACCTTC | CSVEDPPMGSNYGYTF
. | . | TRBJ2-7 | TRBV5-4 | TGTGCCAGCAGCTTTCAGGGACGGGCTCCCTACGAGCAGTACTTC | CASSFQGRAPYEQYF
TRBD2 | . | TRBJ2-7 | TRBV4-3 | TGCGCCAGCAGCCAAGATCCCAGCGGGGCACGCGAGCAGTACTTC | CASSQDPSGAREQYF
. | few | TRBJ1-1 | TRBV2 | TGCGCTGGGACGTCAAAGATGAACACTGAAGCTTTCTTT | CAGTSKMNTEAFF
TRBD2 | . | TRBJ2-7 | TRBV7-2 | TGTGCCAGCCACGAGATGGCGGGAGTGTACGAGCAGTACTTC | CASHEMAGVYEQYF
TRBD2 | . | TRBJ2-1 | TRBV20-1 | TGCAGTGCTGGGTCGAGCGGGGGGCCCTACAATGAGCAGTTCTTC | CSAGSSGGPYNEQFF
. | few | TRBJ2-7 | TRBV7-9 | TGTGCCAGCAGCCAGCCGGGGGCGCTATTTTACGAGCAGTACTTC | CASSQPGALFYEQYF
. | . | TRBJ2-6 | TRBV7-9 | TGTGCCAGCAGTTGGGACAATTCTGGGGCCAACGTCCTGACTTTC | CASSWDNSGANVLTF
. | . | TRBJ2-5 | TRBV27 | TGTGCCAGCAGTTTTGGGACAAATGTTCAAGAGACCCAGTACTTC | CASSFGTNVQETQYF
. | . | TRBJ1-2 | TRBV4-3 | TGCGCCAGCAGTCCCGGACCGGGGGTTGGCTACACCTTC | CASSPGPGVGYTF
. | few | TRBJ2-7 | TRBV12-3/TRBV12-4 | TGTGCCAGCAGTTACTCCATGACCTACGAGCAGTACTTC | CASSYSMTYEQYF
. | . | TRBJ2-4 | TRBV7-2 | TGTGCCAGCAGCTTAATCGATCGGGGGAGGTGGGCCAAAAACATTCAGTACTTC | CASSLIDRGRWAKNIQYF
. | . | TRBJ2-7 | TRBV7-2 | TGTGCCAGCAGCTCACCCCCGGGGATGGCCGAGCAGTACTTC | CASSSPPGMAEQYF
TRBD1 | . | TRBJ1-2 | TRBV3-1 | TGTGCCAGCAGCTCATGGGGACAGGGGGTATTGGGCTACACCTTC | CASSSWGQGVLGYTF
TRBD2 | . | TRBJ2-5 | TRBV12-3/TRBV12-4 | TGTGCCAGCAGTTTTCTAGCGGGAGCTTTGAAGACCCAGTACTTC | CASSFLAGALKTQYF
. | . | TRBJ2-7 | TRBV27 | TGTGCCAGCAGTTCGCCTGGGGCGGGAACCTACGAGCAGTACTTC | CASSSPGAGTYEQYF
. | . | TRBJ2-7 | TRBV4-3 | TGCGCCAGCAGCCTAAATGCAGGGATTACCTACGAGCAGTACTTC | CASSLNAGITYEQYF
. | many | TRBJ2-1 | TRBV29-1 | TGCAGCGTTGGTTTACCGGACCATGAGCAGTTCTTC | CSVGLPDHEQFF
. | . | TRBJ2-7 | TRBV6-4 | TGTGCCAGCGCACTAGACGAGGCCTACGAGCAGTACTTC | CASALDEAYEQYF
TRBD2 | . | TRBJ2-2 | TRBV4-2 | TGTGCCAGCAGCGCACGAACGCCAGCCGTCGGGCTAGCGGGGCAGCTGGGGGAGCTGTTTTTT | CASSARTPAVGLAGQLGELFF
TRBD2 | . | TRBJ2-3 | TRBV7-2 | TGTGCCAGCAGCACTAGCGGGACTACGCAGTATTTT | CASSTSGTTQYF
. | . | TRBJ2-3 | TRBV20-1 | TGCAGTGCTGTGGACACAGATACGCAGTATTTT | CSAVDTDTQYF
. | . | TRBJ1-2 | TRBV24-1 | TGTGCCACCAGTGATCATGGAGGCTACACCTTC | CATSDHGGYTF
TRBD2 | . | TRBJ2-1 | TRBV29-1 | TGCAGCGTTGAGCCCAGCGGGAGCCCCAATGAGCAGTTCTTC | CSVEPSGSPNEQFF
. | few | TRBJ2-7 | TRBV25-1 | TGTGCCAGCAGTGGAATTACCGGCAATGAGCAGTACTTC | CASSGITGNEQYF
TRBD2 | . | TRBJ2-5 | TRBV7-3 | TGTGCCAGCAGCCCATTGGCGGGAGGGCCGTGGGAGCAGTACTTC | CASSPLAGGPWEQYF
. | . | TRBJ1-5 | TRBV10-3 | TGTGCCGCCGATGGAGGGGCTAGCAATCAGCCCCAGCATTTT | CAADGGASNQPQHF
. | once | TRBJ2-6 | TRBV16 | TGTGTCAGCAGCCCCACTGGGGCCAACGTCCTGACTTTC | CVSSPTGANVLTF